This TCR beta chain was sequenced for a study of shared clonotypes between healthy human individuals. Study summary: Serving as donors were a couple of women and three men, whose ages spanned 18 to 49.

With ten immunoSEQ deep assay plates, unsorted PBMC DNA underwent sequencing. Assay: immunoSEQ multiplex PCR; the TCRdb copy retains only in-frame clones and omits some. The sample carries hundreds of thousands of clones, roughly four fifths recorded once. For this clone: This sample also contains other DNA sequences that code for the same CDR3.

This CDR3 spans 13 amino acids. V shed 0 bases and J shed 6 bases, with 5 bases lying between them. The germline CDR1 and CDR2 sequences are MNHEY and SVGAGI. Sequenced sample: PBMCs. This sequence originates from a woman aged 40-49 years in good health. Some clones in this sample may be carry-over from other donors' samples. V gene TRBV6-5 combines with J gene TRBJ2-2; no reliable D call. The CDR3 loop reads CASSYSRSGELFF. In DNA, the CDR3 is TGTGCCAGCAGTTACTCTCGGTCCGGGGAGCTGTTTTTT.